This entry concerns a single T cell receptor (beta chain). Its target is not known. Clones were read by immunoSEQ multiplex PCR, and TCRdb kept only the in-frame ones, dropping some. The sample holds over 15,000 clones, over 80% seen once. This sample was taken from a study of lymphopenia after photon versus proton radiotherapy. Study-level findings and limits: Proton therapy kept repertoires fairly stable, unlike photons, which gained effector/memory cells. After lymphocyte nadir, photon-treated repertoires showed oligoclonal expansion, especially CD8+ Temra.

CDR1 is SGHRS and CDR2 is YFSETQ in the germline V gene. CDR3 size: 15 residues. Trimming took off 0 bases at V and 3 bases at J, with 10 bases between the two ends. The starting material was peripheral blood, obtained from a patient treated with photon-based radiotherapy. The rearrangement uses TRBV5-1 and TRBJ1-3; TRBD1 might be the D (5 bases). The receptor was isolated from a man between 60 and 75 years old with pancreatic cancer. CDR3 sequence: CASSLDRGSGNTIYF. In nucleotides, the CDR3 is TGCGCCAGCAGCTTGGATAGGGGCAGTGGAAACACCATATATTTT. Combining the CDR3 with reference TRBV5-1 and TRBJ1-3 gives the whole variable domain KAGVTQTPRYLIKTRGQQVTLSCSPISGHRSVSWYQQTPGQGLQFLFEYFSETQRNKGNFPGRFSGRQFSNSRSEMNVSTLELGDSALYLCASSLDRGSGNTIYFGEGSWLTVV.